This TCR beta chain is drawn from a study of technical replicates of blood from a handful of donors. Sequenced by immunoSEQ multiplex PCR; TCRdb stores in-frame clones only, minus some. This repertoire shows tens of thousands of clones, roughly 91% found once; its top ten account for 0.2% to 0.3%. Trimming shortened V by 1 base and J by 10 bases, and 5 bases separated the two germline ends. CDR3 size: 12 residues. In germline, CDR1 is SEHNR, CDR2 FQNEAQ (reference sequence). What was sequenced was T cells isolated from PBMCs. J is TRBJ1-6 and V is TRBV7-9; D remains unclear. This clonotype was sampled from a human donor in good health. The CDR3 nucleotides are TGTGCCAGCAGCTTAGGGCCCTCACCCCTCCACTTT. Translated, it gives CASSLGPSPLHF.